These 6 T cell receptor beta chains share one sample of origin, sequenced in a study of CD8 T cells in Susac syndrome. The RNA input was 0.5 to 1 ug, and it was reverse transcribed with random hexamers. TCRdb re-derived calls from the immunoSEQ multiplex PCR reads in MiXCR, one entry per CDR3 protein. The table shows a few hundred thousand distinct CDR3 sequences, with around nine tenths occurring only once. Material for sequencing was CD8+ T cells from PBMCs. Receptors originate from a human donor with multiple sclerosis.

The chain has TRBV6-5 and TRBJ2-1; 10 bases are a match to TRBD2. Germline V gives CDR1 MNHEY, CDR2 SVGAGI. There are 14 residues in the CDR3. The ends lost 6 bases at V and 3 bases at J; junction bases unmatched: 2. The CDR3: CASRGTSVYNEQFF. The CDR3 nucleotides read TGTGCCAGCAGAGGGACTAGCGTCTACAATGAGCAGTTCTTC.

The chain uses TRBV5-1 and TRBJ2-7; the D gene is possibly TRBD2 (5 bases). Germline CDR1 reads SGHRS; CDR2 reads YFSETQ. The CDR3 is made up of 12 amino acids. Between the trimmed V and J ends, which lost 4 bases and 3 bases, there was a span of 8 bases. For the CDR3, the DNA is TGCGCCAGCAGCAACGGACTCTACGAGCAGTACTTC. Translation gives CASSNGLYEQYF.

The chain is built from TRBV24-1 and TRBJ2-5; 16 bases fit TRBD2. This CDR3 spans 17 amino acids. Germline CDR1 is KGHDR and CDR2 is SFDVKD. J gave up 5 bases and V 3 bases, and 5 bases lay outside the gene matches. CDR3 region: CATSDPGLAGGPETQYF. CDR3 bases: TGTGCCACCAGTGATCCGGGACTAGCGGGGGGGCCTGAGACCCAGTACTTC.

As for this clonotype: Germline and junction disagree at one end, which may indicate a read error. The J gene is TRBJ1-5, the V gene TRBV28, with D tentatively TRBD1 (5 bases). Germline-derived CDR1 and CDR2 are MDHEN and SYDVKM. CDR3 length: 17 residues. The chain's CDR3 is CAVRGSEGPPSNRPQHF. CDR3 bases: TGTGCCGTTCGAGGTAGTGAGGGGCCTCCCTCCAATCGGCCCCAGCATTTT. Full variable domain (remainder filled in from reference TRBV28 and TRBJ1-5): DVKVTQSSRYLVKRTGEKVFLECVQDMDHENMFWYRQDPGLGLRLIYFSYDVKMKEKGDIPEGYSVSREKKERFSLILESASTNQTSMYLCAVRGSEGPPSNRPQHFGDGTRLSIL.

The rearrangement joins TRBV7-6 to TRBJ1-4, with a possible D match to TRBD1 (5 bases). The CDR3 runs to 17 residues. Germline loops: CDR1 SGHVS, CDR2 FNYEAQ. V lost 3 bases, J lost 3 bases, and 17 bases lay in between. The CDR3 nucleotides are TGTGCCAGCAGCTTTCTCGTGGCAGGGTGGGCTAATGAAAAACTGTTTTTT. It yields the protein CASSFLVAGWANEKLFF.

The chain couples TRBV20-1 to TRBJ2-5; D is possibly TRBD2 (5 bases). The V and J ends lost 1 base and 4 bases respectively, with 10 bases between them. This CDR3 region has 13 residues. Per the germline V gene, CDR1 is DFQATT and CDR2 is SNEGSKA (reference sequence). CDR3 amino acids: CSARVWERETQYF. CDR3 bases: TGCAGTGCTAGAGTCTGGGAGAGAGAGACCCAGTACTTC.